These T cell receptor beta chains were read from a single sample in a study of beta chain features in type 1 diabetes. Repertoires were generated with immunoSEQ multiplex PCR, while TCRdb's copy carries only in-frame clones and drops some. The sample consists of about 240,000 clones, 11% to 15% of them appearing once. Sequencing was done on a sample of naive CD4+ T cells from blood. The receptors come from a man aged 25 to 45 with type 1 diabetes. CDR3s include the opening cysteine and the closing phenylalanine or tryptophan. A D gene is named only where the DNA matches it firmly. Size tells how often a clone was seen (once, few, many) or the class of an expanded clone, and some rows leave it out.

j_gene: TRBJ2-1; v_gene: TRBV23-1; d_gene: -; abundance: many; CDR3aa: CASSPVLSYNEQFF; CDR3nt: TGCGCCAGCAGTCCCGTCCTCTCCTACAATGAGCAGTTCTTC
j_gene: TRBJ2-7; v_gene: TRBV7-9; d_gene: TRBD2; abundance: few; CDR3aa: CASSPGLAGHLPYEQYF; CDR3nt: TGTGCCAGCAGCCCTGGACTAGCGGGGCATCTTCCGTACGAGCAGTACTTC
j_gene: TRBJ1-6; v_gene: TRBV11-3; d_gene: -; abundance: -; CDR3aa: CASSPGGWQGNSPLHF; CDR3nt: TGTGCCAGCAGCCCGGGGGGCTGGCAGGGGAATTCACCCCTCCACTTT
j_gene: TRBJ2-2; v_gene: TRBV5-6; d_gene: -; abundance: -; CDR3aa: CASSLAMVTGELFF; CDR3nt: TGTGCCAGCAGCTTGGCTATGGTCACCGGGGAGCTGTTTTTT
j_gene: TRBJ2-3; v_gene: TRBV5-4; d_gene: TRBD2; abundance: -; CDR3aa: CASSVRLAGGTDTQYF; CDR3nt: TGTGCCAGCAGCGTCAGACTAGCGGGGGGCACAGATACGCAGTATTTT
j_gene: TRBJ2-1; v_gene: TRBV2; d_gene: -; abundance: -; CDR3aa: CASSEDSSSYNEQFF; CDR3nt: TGTGCCAGCAGTGAAGACAGTAGCTCCTACAATGAGCAGTTCTTC
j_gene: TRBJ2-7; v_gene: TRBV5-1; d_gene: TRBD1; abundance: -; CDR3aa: CASSSGQPSYEQYF; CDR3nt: TGCGCCAGCAGCTCGGGACAGCCATCCTACGAGCAGTACTTC
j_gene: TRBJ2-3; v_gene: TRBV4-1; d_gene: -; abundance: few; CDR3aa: CASSPGLGYDTQYF; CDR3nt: TGCGCCAGCAGCCCGGGACTGGGGTATGATACGCAGTATTTT
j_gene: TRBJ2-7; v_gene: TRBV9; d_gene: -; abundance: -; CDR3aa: CASSVGTQGPPYEQYF; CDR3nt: TGTGCCAGCAGCGTAGGTACTCAGGGGCCGCCCTACGAGCAGTACTTC
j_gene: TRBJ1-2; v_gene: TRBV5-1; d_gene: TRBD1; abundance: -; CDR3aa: CASSLPGQGDSNYGYTF; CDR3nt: TGCGCCAGCAGCTTACCGGGACAGGGGGACTCCAACTATGGCTACACCTTC
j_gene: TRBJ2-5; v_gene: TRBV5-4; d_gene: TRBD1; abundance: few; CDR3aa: CASSTRTGGETQYF; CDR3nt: TGTGCCAGCAGCACAAGGACAGGGGGGGAGACCCAGTACTTC
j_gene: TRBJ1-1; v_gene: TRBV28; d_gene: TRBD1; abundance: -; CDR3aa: CASSLSDRANTEAFF; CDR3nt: TGTGCCAGCAGTTTATCGGACAGGGCCAACACTGAAGCTTTCTTT
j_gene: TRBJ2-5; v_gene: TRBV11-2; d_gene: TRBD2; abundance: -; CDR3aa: CASSFSGINQETQYF; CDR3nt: TGTGCCAGCAGCTTTAGCGGGATCAACCAAGAGACCCAGTACTTC
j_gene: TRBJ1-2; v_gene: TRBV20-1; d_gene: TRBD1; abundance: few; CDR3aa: CSAPNRGGYTF; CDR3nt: TGCAGTGCTCCTAACAGGGGTGGCTACACCTTC
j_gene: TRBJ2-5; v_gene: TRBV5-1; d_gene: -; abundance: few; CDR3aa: CASSLGVKREETQYF; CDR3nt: TGCGCCAGCAGCTTGGGGGTCAAGCGGGAAGAGACCCAGTACTTC
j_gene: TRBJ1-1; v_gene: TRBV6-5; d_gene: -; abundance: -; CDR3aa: CASSPQGDRTEAFF; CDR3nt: TGTGCCAGCAGTCCACAGGGAGATCGGACTGAAGCTTTCTTT
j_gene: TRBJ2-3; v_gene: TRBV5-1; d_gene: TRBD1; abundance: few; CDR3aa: CASSFIGQGSADTQYF; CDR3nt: TGCGCCAGCAGCTTCATAGGACAGGGGAGCGCAGATACGCAGTATTTT
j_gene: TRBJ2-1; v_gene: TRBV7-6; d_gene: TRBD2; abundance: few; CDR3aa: CASSPGLAGNNEQFF; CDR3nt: TGTGCCAGCAGCCCGGGACTAGCGGGGAACAATGAGCAGTTCTTC
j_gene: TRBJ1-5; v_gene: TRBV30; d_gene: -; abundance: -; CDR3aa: CAWSLLAGQQPQHF; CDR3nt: TGTGCCTGGAGTCTGCTTGCAGGGCAGCAGCCCCAGCATTTT
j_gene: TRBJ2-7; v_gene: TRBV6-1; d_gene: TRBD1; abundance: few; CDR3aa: CASSEVQGAYEQYF; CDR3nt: TGTGCCAGCAGTGAAGTACAGGGGGCCTACGAGCAGTACTTC
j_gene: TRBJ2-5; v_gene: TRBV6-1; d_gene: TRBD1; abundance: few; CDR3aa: CASKRQGAGQETQYF; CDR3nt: TGTGCCAGCAAACGGCAGGGGGCAGGCCAAGAGACCCAGTACTTC
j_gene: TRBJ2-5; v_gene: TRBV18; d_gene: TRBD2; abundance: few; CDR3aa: CASSPGTNHETQYF; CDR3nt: TGTGCCAGCTCACCAGGGACTAACCATGAGACCCAGTACTTC